Listed here are 5 T cell receptor beta chains from one sample, sequenced in a study of blood T cell repertoires in COVID-19. Sequencing used immunoSEQ multiplex PCR; TCRdb keeps in-frame clones, though not all of them. The sample has about 210,000 clones, 83% seen once. Sequencing was carried out using peripheral blood. Receptors originate from a woman aged 40 to 50 with active or convalescent COVID-19.

The CDR3 region is CASSSRGLIDEQFF. CDR3 nucleotide sequence: TGTGCCAGCAGTTCCAGGGGGCTCATTGATGAGCAGTTCTTC. The chain joins TRBV28 to TRBJ2-1; 8 bases align to TRBD1. The CDR3 length is 14 residues. Trimming at V came to 4 bases and at J to 8 bases, leaving 7 bases not matched to a gene. The germline V gene encodes CDR1 MDHEN and CDR2 SYDVKM.

The chain employs TRBV6-1 and TRBJ1-2; D remains unclear. Deletions cut 2 bases from V and 4 bases from J, with 5 bases between. The CDR3 runs 12 residues. CDR1 and CDR2 (germline): MNHNS, SASEGT. CDR3 protein: CASSELGYGYTF. CDR3 nucleotide sequence: TGTGCCAGCAGTGAACTCGGCTATGGCTACACCTTC.

The gene calls are TRBV7-6 and TRBJ1-2, with D perhaps TRBD1 (6 bases). Germline CDR1 SGHVS, CDR2 FNYEAQ. The CDR3 spans 13 residues. V lost 0 bases to trimming and J lost 7 bases, with 9 bases between them. The CDR3 DNA sequence: TGTGCCAGCAGCTTAGCGACAGGAGGTGGCTACACCTTC. Amino acid sequence: CASSLATGGGYTF.

This chain joins TRBV11-3 and TRBJ2-7; TRBD2 aligns across 16 bases. Looked up from germline, CDR1 is SGHNT and CDR2 is YENEEA. The CDR3 sequence is 18 residues long. Germline trimming cut 4 bases from V and 3 bases from J; bases unmatched to any gene: 9. CDR3 amino acids: CASSSGLAGGQLLYEQYF. The CDR3 DNA is TGTGCCAGCAGCTCGGGACTAGCGGGAGGGCAACTACTCTACGAGCAGTACTTC.

This clone has just one count. The chain joins TRBV4-2 to TRBJ1-6; maybe TRBD1 (5 bases). V lost 0 bases, J lost 4 bases, and 13 bases lay in between. Germline assignment: CDR1 LGHNA and CDR2 YNFKEQ. The CDR3 sequence is 17 residues long. The chain's CDR3 is CASSQDGNRNYNSPLHF. The CDR3 DNA reads TGTGCCAGCAGCCAAGATGGTAACAGGAATTATAATTCACCCCTCCACTTT.